These 24 T cell receptor beta chains were all obtained from the same sample, sequenced in a study of T cell repertoires in cytomegalovirus infection. TCRdb re-called the reads with MiXCR, one entry per CDR3 protein. The sample has roughly 220,000 distinct CDR3 sequences; 35% to 45% are singletons. Antigens of these TCRs are unknown. The source was CD8+ T cells from cultured PBMCs, collected from culture after CMV antigen stimulation. The receptors originated from a human donor in good health (CMV status not recorded). Some clones in this sample may be carry-over from other donors' samples.

The table lists this clonotype with many counts. This sequence joins TRBV28 and TRBJ1-1; weak D call: TRBD1 (5 bases). Trimming took 5 bases from V and 4 from J, leaving 5 bases between them. The CDR3 is 11 residues long. Germline V gene lookup returns CDR1 MDHEN and CDR2 SYDVKM. This chain's CDR3 is CASSQGTEAFF. CDR3 nucleotide sequence: TGTGCCAGCAGTCAGGGCACTGAAGCTTTCTTT.

This clonotype was detected a few times. The chain is built from TRBV11-3 and TRBJ1-1; D unresolved. The V and J ends lost 0 bases and 7 bases respectively, with 9 bases between them. This CDR3 spans 13 amino acids. The V gene's germline CDR1 is SGHNT and CDR2 YENEEA. The CDR3 DNA sequence: TGTGCCAGCAGCTTAGATCGCACAGATGAAGCTTTCTTT. Amino acids: CASSLDRTDEAFF.

The chain employs TRBV7-6 and TRBJ2-3; 11 bases are a match to TRBD2. CDR1 and CDR2 from the germline V gene are SGHVS and FNYEAQ. The CDR3 is 15 amino acids. The J segment lost 5 bases and the V segment lost 5 bases, leaving 6 bases of the junction unmatched. The chain's CDR3 is CASSATSGSVDTQYF. The CDR3 DNA follows: TGTGCCAGCAGCGCTACTAGCGGGAGTGTAGATACGCAGTATTTT.

This sequence joins TRBV5-1 and TRBJ1-4, with 7 bases fitting TRBD1. V trimming: 2 bases; J trimming: 5 bases; junction bases outside the gene matches: 3. The CDR3 extends over 14 amino acids. Germline assignment: CDR1 SGHRS and CDR2 YFSETQ. The DNA of the CDR3 is TGCGCCAGCAGCTTCGGGACAGAGAATGAAAAACTGTTTTTT. Protein product: CASSFGTENEKLFF. The whole variable domain, filled in from reference TRBV5-1 and TRBJ1-4, reads KAGVTQTPRYLIKTRGQQVTLSCSPISGHRSVSWYQQTPGQGLQFLFEYFSETQRNKGNFPGRFSGRQFSNSRSEMNVSTLELGDSALYLCASSFGTENEKLFFGSGTQLSVL.

The V call is TRBV10-3, the J call TRBJ1-1; D might be TRBD1 (5 bases). CDR3 length: 14 residues. V was shortened by 4 bases and J by 3 bases, with 12 bases between the two germline ends. Looked up from germline, CDR1 is ENHRY and CDR2 is SYGVKD. In DNA, the CDR3 is TGTGCCATCAGTGCAATGGAAGGGGACACTGAAGCTTTCTTT. Translating it yields CAISAMEGDTEAFF.

This chain joins TRBV12-3 or TRBV12-4 and TRBJ1-6; TRBD1 aligns across 9 bases. V lost 8 bases to trimming and J lost 10 bases; unmatched junction nucleotides: 9. CDR3 size: 14 residues. Here the CDR3 reads CASRLQGARSPLHF. CDR3 nucleotides: TGTGCCAGCCGATTACAGGGGGCCCGGTCACCCCTCCACTTT.

The V call is TRBV28, the J call TRBJ1-1; no clear D. CDR1 is MDHEN, CDR2 SYDVKM, per germline. The CDR3 spans 11 residues. V was shortened by 11 bases and J by 3 bases, with 10 bases between the two germline ends. CDR3 loop: CALPADTEAFF. DNA of the CDR3: TGTGCCCTCCCTGCGGACACTGAAGCTTTCTTT.

The rearrangement links TRBV14 to TRBJ2-2, with D possibly matching TRBD2 (5 bases). The CDR3 has 16 residues. V was trimmed by 3 bases and J by 0 bases, leaving 11 bases between them. CDR1 is SGHDN and CDR2 is FVKESK in the germline V gene. CDR3 DNA sequence: TGTGCCAGCAGCCAGGTAGCGTTGGCGAACACCGGGGAGCTGTTTTTT. It specifies CASSQVALANTGELFF.

V is TRBV4-2 and J is TRBJ2-1; no firm D call. CDR3 size: 13 residues. Germline V gene data show CDR1 as LGHNA and CDR2 as YNFKEQ. V was trimmed by 10 bases and J by 2 bases, leaving 12 bases between them. Here the CDR3 reads CATGRVPYNEQFF. CDR3 bases: TGTGCCACCGGCCGGGTACCCTACAATGAGCAGTTCTTC.

CDR3: CSVPGQYLTYGYTF. CDR3 coding DNA: TGCAGCGTCCCGGGACAGTATCTGACCTATGGCTACACCTTC. The genes are TRBV29-1 and TRBJ1-2, with 7 bases lining up with TRBD1. J gave up 4 bases and V 6 bases, and 11 bases lay outside the gene matches. The CDR3 sequence is 14 residues long. Germline V gene sequence: CDR1 SQVTM, CDR2 ANQGSEA. The full variable domain, its missing parts supplied by reference TRBV29-1 and TRBJ1-2, is SAVISQKPSRDICQRGTSLTIQCQVDSQVTMMFWYRQQPGQSLTLIATANQGSEATYESGFVIDKFPISRPNLTFSTLTVSNMSPEDSSIYLCSVPGQYLTYGYTFGSGTRLTVV.

This clonotype has at least ten counts. This chain joins TRBV7-2 and TRBJ1-3; possibly TRBD1 for D (6 bases). The CDR3 spans 14 residues. Germline V lookup: CDR1 SGHTA, CDR2 FQGNSA. The germline V and J ends were trimmed by 10 bases and 0 bases, with 13 bases remaining between them. The CDR3 loop is CATRTDSSGNTIYF. CDR3 nucleotides: TGTGCCACACGGACAGACAGCTCTGGAAACACCATATATTTT. Looking up the rest from reference TRBV7-2 and TRBJ1-3 gives the full variable domain: GAGVSQSPSNKVTEKGKDVELRCDPISGHTALYWYRQSLGQGLEFLIYFQGNSAPDKSGLPSDRFSAERTGGSVSTLTIQRTQQEDSAVYLCATRTDSSGNTIYFGEGSWLTVV.

In this sample, this clonotype turned up a few times. The chain uses TRBV11-2 and TRBJ1-1, with D possibly matching TRBD1 (5 bases). Germline V gives CDR1 SGHAT, CDR2 FQNNGV. The V end lost 1 base, the J end lost 0 bases, and 12 bases lay between the germline ends. CDR3 size: 16 residues. CDR3 DNA: TGTGCCAGCAGCTTAGCAAGGGGCCAAATGAACACTGAAGCTTTCTTT. As protein: CASSLARGQMNTEAFF. The whole variable domain, filled in from reference TRBV11-2 and TRBJ1-1, reads EAGVAQSPRYKIIEKRQSVAFWCNPISGHATLYWYQQILGQGPKLLIQFQNNGVVDDSQLPKDRFSAERLKGVDSTLKIQPAKLEDSAVYLCASSLARGQMNTEAFFGQGTRLTVV.

The chain uses TRBV4-1 and TRBJ1-1; D gene ambiguous. Germline CDR1 is MGHRA and CDR2 is YSYEKL. The V end lost 3 bases, the J end lost 8 bases, and 16 bases lay between the germline ends. The CDR3 spans 14 residues. The CDR3 loop reads CASSQKGSVPEAFF. CDR3 DNA sequence: TGCGCCAGCAGCCAGAAAGGCTCCGTCCCCGAAGCTTTCTTT.

The chain has TRBV19 and TRBJ2-7; D gene ambiguous. Germline CDR1 reads LNHDA; CDR2 reads SQIVND (reference sequence). This CDR3 region has 14 residues. V was trimmed by 7 bases and J by 0 bases, leaving 13 bases between them. In DNA form, the CDR3 reads TGTGCCAGTACCCCCAGCCGGAGCTCCTACGAGCAGTACTTC. Encoded protein: CASTPSRSSYEQYF.

A few counts support this clonotype. The chain employs TRBV14 and TRBJ2-1; 13 nucleotides line up with TRBD2. Trimming cost V 1 base and J 1 base; bases outside gene matches: 4. This CDR3 has 18 residues. The V gene's germline CDR1 is SGHDN and CDR2 FVKESK. The CDR3 DNA is TGTGCCAGCAGCCAAGTAACTAGCGGGAGGGTTTCCTACAATGAGCAGTTCTTC. This codes for CASSQVTSGRVSYNEQFF.

This clonotype was counted a few times. The CDR3 reads CASSPGAGGYEQYF. The CDR3 region has the DNA TGTGCCAGCAGTCCCGGGGCAGGGGGCTACGAGCAGTACTTC. The rearrangement uses TRBV27 and TRBJ2-7, with TRBD1 identical over 7 bases. Germline V gene sequence: CDR1 MNHEY, CDR2 SMNVEV (reference sequence). The CDR3 has 14 residues. After removal of 5 bases from V and 3 bases from J, the junction contained 7 bases not matched to a gene.

This rearrangement joins TRBV11-2 to TRBJ1-5; a weak D match, TRBD1 (5 bases). V was clipped by 5 bases and J by 2 bases, with 13 bases between them. CDR1 SGHAT and CDR2 FQNNGV come from the germline V gene. The CDR3 is 15 amino acids. DNA for the CDR3: TGTGCCAGCAGCCCTGGCCAGGGCGGCAATCAGCCCCAGCATTTT. The encoded protein is CASSPGQGGNQPQHF. The whole variable domain, filled in from reference TRBV11-2 and TRBJ1-5, reads EAGVAQSPRYKIIEKRQSVAFWCNPISGHATLYWYQQILGQGPKLLIQFQNNGVVDDSQLPKDRFSAERLKGVDSTLKIQPAKLEDSAVYLCASSPGQGGNQPQHFGDGTRLSIL.

This rearrangement joins TRBV6-5 to TRBJ1-4; tentatively, D is TRBD1 (5 bases). Trimming shortened V by 0 bases and J by 8 bases, and 16 bases separated the two germline ends. CDR3 length: 16 residues. CDR1 and CDR2 (germline): MNHEY, SVGAGI. CDR3: CASSYSGGSTREKLFF. The DNA for the CDR3 is TGTGCCAGCAGTTACTCGGGGGGATCCACGAGGGAAAAACTGTTTTTT.

In this sample, this clonotype turned up a few times. The chain couples TRBV4-1 to TRBJ2-7; unclear D gene. The CDR3 has 14 residues. The germline V and J ends were trimmed by 3 bases and 4 bases, with 13 bases remaining between them. CDR1 is MGHRA, CDR2 YSYEKL, per germline. The DNA for the CDR3 is TGCGCCAGCAGCCAGTCCACGGTTTCTTACGAGCAGTACTTC. This sequence encodes CASSQSTVSYEQYF.

The rearrangement links TRBV4-2 to TRBJ2-3, with D tentatively TRBD1 or TRBD2 (6 bases each). V lost 0 bases and J 4 bases, leaving 17 bases between the germline ends. The CDR3 consists of 17 residues. Germline CDR1 LGHNA, CDR2 YNFKEQ. The CDR3 coding sequence is TGTGCCAGCAGCCAAGATGAAGGGTCAGGGGAGGCAGATACGCAGTATTTT. Protein: CASSQDEGSGEADTQYF.

The CDR3 nucleotides are TGCGCCAGCAGCCAAGCTGGGGGGAGCCGCGAGCAGTACTTC. Its translation is CASSQAGGSREQYF. The chain carries TRBV4-1 and TRBJ2-7, with a tentative D call TRBD2 (6 bases). The CDR3 length is 14 residues. The V end was cut by 1 base, the J end by 6 bases, with 13 bases between. Germline V gene data show CDR1 as MGHRA and CDR2 as YSYEKL.

The rearrangement joins TRBV29-1 to TRBJ2-1; D is perhaps TRBD2 (6 bases). V was trimmed by 4 bases and J by 0 bases, leaving 19 bases between them. The CDR3 is made up of 17 amino acids. Germline CDR1 and CDR2: SQVTM and ANQGSEA. CDR3 sequence reads: CSVVGGTLPGSYNEQFF. Written as DNA, the CDR3 is TGCAGCGTTGTTGGCGGGACCCTCCCGGGCTCCTACAATGAGCAGTTCTTC.

The rearrangement links TRBV9 to TRBJ2-3, with D perhaps matching TRBD2 (5 bases). V lost 5 bases and J 5 bases, leaving 18 bases between the germline ends. The germline CDR1 and CDR2 sequences are SGDLS and YYNGEE. This CDR3 has 15 residues. CDR3 nucleotide sequence: TGTGCCAGCAGTTCTAGCAGTGGCATTCAAGATACGCAGTATTTT. Its protein is CASSSSSGIQDTQYF. Filled out from reference TRBV9 and TRBJ2-3, the complete variable domain reads DSGVTQTPKHLITATGQRVTLRCSPRSGDLSVYWYQQSLDQGLQFLIQYYNGEERAKGNILERFSAQQFPDLHSELNLSSLELGDSALYFCASSSSSGIQDTQYFGPGTRLTVL.

This clonotype was detected many times. The V gene is TRBV7-2, the J gene TRBJ1-2, with 7 bases aligning to TRBD1. The CDR3 totals 18 residues. Germline CDR1 reads SGHTA; CDR2 reads FQGNSA. Losses at the gene ends were 5 bases for V and 0 bases for J; bases not matched to a gene: 15. The CDR3 bases are TGTGCCAGCAGCCGCAACCGGGACAGTATCTCCTCTAACTATGGCTACACCTTC. It codes for CASSRNRDSISSNYGYTF. The variable domain in full, completed from reference TRBV7-2 and TRBJ1-2, reads GAGVSQSPSNKVTEKGKDVELRCDPISGHTALYWYRQSLGQGLEFLIYFQGNSAPDKSGLPSDRFSAERTGGSVSTLTIQRTQQEDSAVYLCASSRNRDSISSNYGYTFGSGTRLTVV.